What follows are 30 T cell receptor beta chains derived from one specimen sequenced in a study of T cell responses to AZD1222 COVID-19 vaccine. Measured with immunoSEQ multiplex PCR; TCRdb has only the in-frame clones, and not every one. The sample includes 130,000 or so clones, 85% to 90% of them seen just once. Sequenced material: peripheral blood, taken on day 0 of AZD1222 vaccination. All receptors come from an adult in good health.

J is TRBJ2-7 and V is TRBV21-1. TRBV21-1 is flagged as a pseudogene. This CDR3 comprises 11 residues. The DNA of the CDR3 is TGTGCCAGCTTCGACGACCTCGAGCAGTACTTC. Translating it yields CASFDDLEQYF.

The chain couples TRBV4-3 to TRBJ2-1, with a weak D call TRBD1 (7 bases). Germline V gene lookup returns CDR1 LGHNA and CDR2 YSLEER. Trimming stripped 1 base from V and 6 bases from J, with 16 bases between. This CDR3 region has 16 residues. In DNA, the CDR3 is TGCGCCAGCAGCCAAGCCAGGGGGAGGACTCTCAATGAGCAGTTCTTC. This sequence encodes CASSQARGRTLNEQFF.

The chain uses TRBV5-1 and TRBJ2-3; D gene unclear. The germline CDR1 and CDR2 sequences are SGHRS and YFSETQ. V dropped 0 bases and J dropped 5 bases, with 10 bases sitting between them. CDR3 length equals 14 residues. The CDR3 here is CASSLVLTGDTQYF. The CDR3 nucleotides read TGCGCCAGCAGCTTGGTCCTCACCGGAGATACGCAGTATTTT.

Turning to this clone: One junction end disagrees with the germline gene, perhaps due to a read error. The J gene is TRBJ1-4, the V gene TRBV7-2, with D possibly TRBD1 on 6 matching bases. The germline V gene has CDR1 SGHTA and CDR2 FQGNSA. This CDR3 contains 13 residues. This CDR3 reads CAGSPDRNEKLFF. In nucleotides, the CDR3 is TGTGCCGGCAGCCCCGACAGGAATGAAAAACTGTTTTTT. Filled out from reference TRBV7-2 and TRBJ1-4, the complete variable domain reads GAGVSQSPSNKVTEKGKDVELRCDPISGHTALYWYRQSLGQGLEFLIYFQGNSAPDKSGLPSDRFSAERTGGSVSTLTIQRTQQEDSAVYLCAGSPDRNEKLFFGSGTQLSVL.

The rearrangement uses TRBV28 and TRBJ1-2, with 9 bases fitting TRBD1. Germline CDR1 MDHEN, CDR2 SYDVKM. The CDR3 extends over 16 amino acids. J lost 4 bases, V lost 7 bases, and 13 bases had no gene match. CDR3 nucleotide sequence: TGTGCCAGCACCCTCGGGGGACAGGGAGGAATCTATGGCTACACCTTC. This codes for CASTLGGQGGIYGYTF.

This chain links TRBV4-1 with TRBJ1-5; D unresolved. This CDR3 has 14 residues. Per germline, CDR1 MGHRA and CDR2 YSYEKL. V was trimmed by 1 base and J by 9 bases, leaving 13 bases between them. CDR3 sequence: CASSQAVGPRPQHF. The CDR3 nucleotides read TGCGCCAGCAGCCAAGCGGTTGGTCCAAGGCCCCAGCATTTT.

The V call is TRBV30, the J call TRBJ1-1, with 8 bases fitting TRBD1. The length of the CDR3 is 12 residues. Germline CDR1 is GTSNPN and CDR2 is SVGIG (reference sequence). Written as DNA, the CDR3 is TGTGCGCGAAGGGGCAGGGGGCCCGAAGCTTTCTTT. Its protein is CARRGRGPEAFF.

This chain connects TRBV7-9 to TRBJ1-2, with D possibly being TRBD1 (6 bases). This CDR3 is built from 14 residues. Germline V lookup: CDR1 SEHNR, CDR2 FQNEAQ (reference sequence). V lost 2 bases and J lost 8, with 15 bases in between. CDR3 region: CASSLTRGGGGYTF. CDR3 DNA sequence: TGTGCCAGCAGCTTAACGAGAGGGGGTGGCGGCTACACCTTC.

This sequence joins TRBV27 and TRBJ2-7, with TRBD1 identical over 8 bases. The ends lost 3 bases at V and 5 bases at J; junction bases unmatched: 12. Germline V gene data show CDR1 as MNHEY and CDR2 as SMNVEV (reference sequence). The CDR3 runs to 16 residues. The CDR3, as DNA: TGTGCCAGCAGTTTTAAATTTTTCAGGGGGCGGGACGAGCAGTACTTC. Encoded protein: CASSFKFFRGRDEQYF.

The gene calls are TRBV20-1 and TRBJ1-2, with D uncertain. V lost 3 bases and J lost 8, with 4 bases in between. Germline CDR1 reads DFQATT; CDR2 reads SNEGSKA (reference sequence). The CDR3 loop spans 9 amino acids. CDR3 loop: CSASKGYTF. The DNA of the CDR3 is TGCAGTGCTAGTAAGGGCTACACCTTC.

The genes are TRBV28 and TRBJ2-7; the match to TRBD1 covers 9 bases. The J segment lost 4 bases and the V segment lost 3 bases, leaving 13 bases of the junction unmatched. The germline CDR1 and CDR2 sequences are MDHEN and SYDVKM. The CDR3 runs to 17 residues. The CDR3 DNA is TGTGCCAGCAGTTTCGGGACAGGGAGTAAGGCTATGTACGAGCAGTACTTC. This codes for CASSFGTGSKAMYEQYF.

The rearrangement links TRBV19 to TRBJ2-1, with a possible D match to TRBD2 (6 bases). The V and J ends lost 2 bases and 4 bases respectively, with 12 bases between them. Looked up from germline, CDR1 is LNHDA and CDR2 is SQIVND (reference sequence). This CDR3 has 15 amino acids. DNA for the CDR3: TGTGCCAGTAGTATACAGGAGGGCCGGTACAATGAGCAGTTCTTC. It codes for CASSIQEGRYNEQFF.

V and J are TRBV24-1 and TRBJ1-1; 8 nucleotides line up with TRBD1. This CDR3 contains 13 residues. V dropped 9 bases and J dropped 0; count of bases not matched to a gene: 2. Germline CDR1 reads KGHDR; CDR2 reads SFDVKD. DNA of the CDR3: TGTGCCACCGGGGACAGGATGAACACTGAAGCTTTCTTT. The encoded protein is CATGDRMNTEAFF.

J is TRBJ1-1 and V is TRBV7-8, with D unresolved. Germline-derived CDR1 and CDR2 are SGHVS and FQNEAQ. Trimming removed 1 base at V and 6 bases at J, with 9 bases between. CDR3 length: 13 amino acids. The CDR3 spells CASSLEAYAEAFF. CDR3 sequence (DNA): TGTGCCAGCAGCTTAGAGGCTTATGCTGAAGCTTTCTTT. The full variable domain, completed using reference TRBV7-8 and TRBJ1-1, is GAGVSQSPRYKVAKRGQDVALRCDPISGHVSLFWYQQALGQGPEFLTYFQNEAQLDKSGLPSDRFFAERPEGSVSTLKIQRTQQEDSAVYLCASSLEAYAEAFFGQGTRLTVV.

CDR3 protein: CASSLRGSLREGYTF. CDR3 DNA: TGTGCCAGCAGTTTAAGGGGGAGCCTCCGGGAAGGCTACACCTTC. The genes are TRBV28 and TRBJ1-2; D perhaps matches TRBD1 (6 bases). Germline CDR1 and CDR2: MDHEN and SYDVKM. This CDR3 contains 15 residues. V gave up 2 bases and J gave up 8 bases, with 18 bases separating them.

This clone was counted only a few times. The J gene is TRBJ1-5, the V gene TRBV12-3 or TRBV12-4, with 7 nucleotides matching TRBD1. This CDR3 is 13 amino acids long. J was trimmed by 5 bases and V by 6 bases; bases with no gene match: 4. Here the CDR3 reads CASRGGGHQPQHF. CDR3 nucleotides: TGTGCCAGCAGGGGAGGGGGCCATCAGCCCCAGCATTTT.

This clone was observed once. This chain links TRBV14 with TRBJ2-1; D remains unclear. This CDR3 contains 14 residues. Germline V gene data show CDR1 as SGHDN and CDR2 as FVKESK. Between the trimmed V and J ends, which lost 0 bases and 4 bases, there was a span of 7 bases. CDR3 DNA sequence: TGTGCCAGCAGCCAAGATTGGGCGTACAATGAGCAGTTCTTC. Residues: CASSQDWAYNEQFF.

The chain uses TRBV27 and TRBJ2-5; 7 positions agree with TRBD1. The CDR3 runs to 12 residues. Germline-derived CDR1 and CDR2 are MNHEY and SMNVEV (reference sequence). Trimming cost V 4 bases and J 5 bases; bases outside gene matches: 1. The CDR3 DNA follows: TGTGCCAGCAGTTCCAGGGGGGAGACCCAGTACTTC. The encoded protein is CASSSRGETQYF.

The rearrangement links TRBV9 to TRBJ2-1; D gene ambiguous. The ends were cut back, 0 bases at V and 5 bases at J, with 6 bases in the middle. Germline V CDR1 and CDR2: SGDLS, YYNGEE. The CDR3 contains 13 residues. CDR3 amino acids: CASSVGADNEQFF. The CDR3 region has the DNA TGTGCCAGCAGCGTAGGGGCCGACAATGAGCAGTTCTTC.

The chain has TRBV28 and TRBJ1-4; tentatively, D is TRBD1 (6 bases). This CDR3 contains 16 residues. The germline CDR1 and CDR2 sequences are MDHEN and SYDVKM. Trimming shortened V by 6 bases and J by 2 bases, and 16 bases separated the two germline ends. The chain's CDR3 is CASRFAFRGTNEKLFF. For the CDR3, the DNA is TGTGCCAGCAGATTTGCTTTTAGGGGGACTAATGAAAAACTGTTTTTT.

In this sample, this clone turned up once. The chain couples TRBV9 to TRBJ2-3; D perhaps matches TRBD1 (5 bases). The CDR3 has 16 residues. Trimming took off 1 base at V and 0 bases at J, with 12 bases between the two ends. Germline V gives CDR1 SGDLS, CDR2 YYNGEE. The CDR3 coding sequence is TGTGCCAGCAGCGTACCTCCAGGGCAGAGCACAGATACGCAGTATTTT. As protein: CASSVPPGQSTDTQYF.

The rearrangement uses TRBV2 and TRBJ1-1; tentatively, D is TRBD1 (5 bases). This CDR3 comprises 15 residues. Germline V gives CDR1 SNHLY, CDR2 FYNNEI. Between the trimmed V and J ends, which lost 8 bases and 0 bases, there was a span of 16 bases. CDR3 sequence reads: CASSGGRTMNTEAFF. As DNA, the CDR3 is TGTGCCAGCTCGGGGGGACGCACTATGAACACTGAAGCTTTCTTT.

The gene calls are TRBV28 and TRBJ2-1, with 11 bases aligning to TRBD2. After removal of 7 bases from V and 6 bases from J, the junction contained 8 bases not matched to a gene. The CDR3 spans 15 residues. The V gene's germline CDR1 is MDHEN and CDR2 SYDVKM. The CDR3 DNA reads as TGTGCCAGCAAAACGGGACTAGCGGTTACCAATGAGCAGTTCTTC. This translates into CASKTGLAVTNEQFF.

The CDR3 region is CASSNHPIYKGDNEQFF. Written as DNA, the CDR3 is TGTGCCAGCAGCAATCACCCCATTTACAAAGGCGACAATGAGCAGTTCTTC. The rearrangement uses TRBV21-1 and TRBJ2-1. TRBV21-1 is a recognized pseudogene. This CDR3 comprises 17 residues.

This clone was recorded once. J is TRBJ1-2 and V is TRBV9; no firm D call. Germline CDR1 reads SGDLS; CDR2 reads YYNGEE. The CDR3 runs to 16 residues. The V end lost 3 bases, the J end lost 4 bases, and 19 bases lay between the germline ends. The CDR3 nucleotides read TGTGCCAGCAGCGGTACCGGGAAAAACCAGTTCTATGGCTACACCTTC. Its translation: CASSGTGKNQFYGYTF.

The chain employs TRBV23-1 and TRBJ2-7, with D tentatively TRBD1 (6 bases). Being an ORF, TRBV23-1 has a function that is uncertain. The CDR3 spans 14 residues. The ends were cut back, 0 bases at V and 5 bases at J, with 11 bases in the middle. The CDR3 region has the DNA TGCGCCAGCAGTCAATCAATGGACAGAGACGAGCAGTACTTC. This translates into CASSQSMDRDEQYF.

The J gene is TRBJ1-5, the V gene TRBV19, with no clear D. V lost 5 bases, J lost 7 bases, and 12 bases lay in between. The length of the CDR3 is 13 residues. The V gene's germline CDR1 is LNHDA and CDR2 SQIVND (reference sequence). The CDR3 sequence is CASSLKGGQPQHF. CDR3 DNA: TGTGCCAGTAGTTTAAAGGGTGGACAGCCCCAGCATTTT.

The chain recombines TRBV11-2 with TRBJ1-6, with D unclear. Germline assignment: CDR1 SGHAT and CDR2 FQNNGV. The CDR3 is 14 residues long. The ends were cut back, 1 base at V and 7 bases at J, with 8 bases in the middle. CDR3: CASSLAGRNSPLHF. The DNA for the CDR3 is TGTGCCAGCAGCTTAGCGGGCAGAAATTCACCCCTCCACTTT.

This chain joins TRBV5-6 and TRBJ2-7, with a tentative D call TRBD1 (6 bases). V lost 4 bases to trimming and J lost 6 bases, with 14 bases between them. Germline V gene data show CDR1 as SGHDT and CDR2 as YYEEEE. The CDR3 runs to 13 residues. Here the CDR3 reads CASSRGTGREQYF. The CDR3 bases are TGTGCCAGCAGCCGTGGCACAGGGCGCGAGCAGTACTTC.

The rearrangement links TRBV5-6 to TRBJ2-5; TRBD1 aligns across 8 bases. CDR3 size: 16 residues. V lost 6 bases to trimming and J lost 4 bases; unmatched junction nucleotides: 14. Germline lookup yields CDR1 SGHDT and CDR2 YYEEEE. This CDR3 reads CASTSGRGLVVETQYF. The CDR3 nucleotides are TGTGCCAGCACCTCGGGCAGGGGGCTGGTAGTAGAGACCCAGTACTTC.